The 7 T cell receptor beta chains given below trace back to one sample, sequenced in a study of blood T cell repertoires in COVID-19. Libraries were prepared by immunoSEQ multiplex PCR; TCRdb keeps only in-frame clonotypes and omits some of them. The sample includes about 430,000 clones, 88% of them seen just once. The sample consisted of PBMCs or T cells enriched from blood (not recorded which). Receptors were obtained from a woman under 40 with acute COVID-19.

This sequence joins TRBV19 and TRBJ1-1, with 8 nucleotides matching TRBD1. This CDR3 spans 14 amino acids. CDR1 LNHDA and CDR2 SQIVND come from the germline V gene (reference sequence). V was pared by 6 bases and J by 1 base, with 4 bases of the junction left unmatched. CDR3 nucleotides: TGTGCCAGTAGAAGGGACAGGAGGAACACTGAAGCTTTCTTT. Its protein is CASRRDRRNTEAFF.

The chain recombines TRBV4-1 with TRBJ1-5, with D perhaps matching TRBD1 (5 bases). V was cut by 0 bases and J by 2 bases, with 11 bases left in between. CDR1 MGHRA and CDR2 YSYEKL come from the germline V gene. The CDR3 extends over 16 amino acids. CDR3 nucleotides: TGCGCCAGCAGCCAAGAGGGGGGAGGGGGCAATCAGCCCCAGCATTTT. The encoded protein is CASSQEGGGGNQPQHF.

The V and J genes are TRBV21-1 and TRBJ2-7; the D call TRBD2 from the table was never checked on the DNA. TRBV21-1 is described as a pseudogene. This CDR3 is 15 amino acids long. The CDR3 DNA reads as TGTGCCAGCAACCGGACTAGCGGGTACTCCTACGAGCAGTACTTC. Translating gives CASNRTSGYSYEQYF.

V and J are TRBV4-1 and TRBJ2-5; 15 nucleotides agree with TRBD2. The CDR3 runs to 17 residues. Germline-derived CDR1 and CDR2 are MGHRA and YSYEKL. V shed 4 bases, J shed 2 bases, and the junction held 5 bases outside the gene matches. CDR3 region: CASSRTSGGAFQETQYF. In DNA form, the CDR3 reads TGCGCCAGCAGCCGGACTAGCGGGGGGGCATTTCAAGAGACCCAGTACTTC.

CDR3 in amino acids: CASSFSRLDTQYF. The CDR3, as DNA: TGTGCCAGCAGTTTTTCCAGGCTAGATACGCAGTATTTT. This chain links TRBV12-3 or TRBV12-4 with TRBJ2-3, with unresolved D. Between the trimmed V and J ends, which lost 3 bases and 5 bases, there was a span of 9 bases. The CDR3 sequence is 13 residues long.

CDR3 bases: TGTGCCAGCAGCCAAGATTACACAGGGCCCCAGCCCCAGCATTTT. This encodes CASSQDYTGPQPQHF. The chain combines TRBV4-2 with TRBJ1-5, with a possible D match to TRBD1 (6 bases). V was cut by 0 bases and J by 7 bases, with 13 bases left in between. The CDR3 length is 15 residues. Germline V gene data show CDR1 as LGHNA and CDR2 as YNFKEQ.

V and J are TRBV7-8 and TRBJ2-3; D is possibly TRBD2 (6 bases). Germline V lookup: CDR1 SGHVS, CDR2 FQNEAQ. The V end was cut by 1 base, the J end by 4 bases, with 15 bases between. The CDR3 extends over 16 amino acids. CDR3 nucleotide sequence: TGTGCCAGCAGCTTAGGTCCAGGGAGGTTATCAGATACGCAGTATTTT. Translated, it gives CASSLGPGRLSDTQYF. Complete variable domain (other parts from reference TRBV7-8 and TRBJ2-3): GAGVSQSPRYKVAKRGQDVALRCDPISGHVSLFWYQQALGQGPEFLTYFQNEAQLDKSGLPSDRFFAERPEGSVSTLKIQRTQQEDSAVYLCASSLGPGRLSDTQYFGPGTRLTVL.